Listed below are T cell receptor beta chains from one sample, sequenced in a study of T cell repertoires in cytomegalovirus infection. TCRdb reprocessed the reads via MiXCR and lists one record per CDR3 protein. The profile shows around 130,000 distinct CDR3 sequences, about 24% of them singletons. Their cognate antigens are unknown. What was sequenced was PBMCs, sequenced either directly or after in vitro stimulation (not recorded which). These receptors all come from a human donor in good health (CMV status not recorded). Some clones in this sample may be carry-over from other donors' samples. CDR3s include the opening cysteine and the closing phenylalanine or tryptophan. Each record gives: J gene, D gene, clone size, V gene, CDR3 DNA, CDR3 protein. D genes are given only for firm matches. Where a row states a size, it is once, few, many or the class of an expanded clone; other rows omit it.

J gene: TRBJ2-3; D gene: .; clone size: many; V gene: TRBV7-2; CDR3 DNA: TGTGCCAGCAGCCTCGGCCGTAGCACAGATACGCAGTATTTT; CDR3 protein: CASSLGRSTDTQYF
J gene: TRBJ2-3; D gene: .; clone size: .; V gene: TRBV4-1; CDR3 DNA: TGCGCCAGCAGCCTGGAAGGGCCGGCCGATACGCAGTATTTT; CDR3 protein: CASSLEGPADTQYF
J gene: TRBJ2-1; D gene: TRBD2; clone size: .; V gene: TRBV10-2; CDR3 DNA: TGCGCCAGCAGGAAACCCATAGGACTAGCGGGATCCAGACCATACAATGAGCAGTTCTTC; CDR3 protein: CASRKPIGLAGSRPYNEQFF
J gene: TRBJ2-3; D gene: TRBD2; clone size: .; V gene: TRBV7-8; CDR3 DNA: TGTGCCAGCAGCCCTGGGGGTAGCGGGAGAAATACGCAGTATTTT; CDR3 protein: CASSPGGSGRNTQYF
J gene: TRBJ2-3; D gene: .; clone size: .; V gene: TRBV7-8; CDR3 DNA: TGTGCCAGCAGCTTAGCACGAGGTAGCACAGATACGCAGTATTTT; CDR3 protein: CASSLARGSTDTQYF
J gene: TRBJ1-1; D gene: .; clone size: .; V gene: TRBV19; CDR3 DNA: TGTGCCAGTATCCTCCCCACTAGGCAGGGTGAGAGGATAGCTTTCTTT; CDR3 protein: CASILPTRQGERIAFF
J gene: TRBJ2-6; D gene: .; clone size: few; V gene: TRBV4-1; CDR3 DNA: TGCGCCAGCAGCCCAACCCCTGGGGTTTGGGCTGGGGCCAACGTCCTGACTTTC; CDR3 protein: CASSPTPGVWAGANVLTF
J gene: TRBJ1-1; D gene: TRBD1; clone size: many; V gene: TRBV27; CDR3 DNA: TGTGCCAGCAGTTTAACAGGGGGAGACACTGAAGCTTTCTTT; CDR3 protein: CASSLTGGDTEAFF
J gene: TRBJ2-2; D gene: .; clone size: .; V gene: TRBV5-4; CDR3 DNA: TGTGCCAGCAGCTTTAGTATAAGGGAAACCGGGGAGCTGTTTTTT; CDR3 protein: CASSFSIRETGELFF
J gene: TRBJ2-3; D gene: .; clone size: .; V gene: TRBV12-3/TRBV12-4; CDR3 DNA: TGTGCCAGCAGTTTTTCTTCGAGAACAGATACGCAGTATTTT; CDR3 protein: CASSFSSRTDTQYF
J gene: TRBJ1-5; D gene: .; clone size: .; V gene: TRBV19; CDR3 DNA: TGTGCCAGTGGGACACTCGATTCGAGCAATCAGCCCCAGCATTTT; CDR3 protein: CASGTLDSSNQPQHF
J gene: TRBJ1-4; D gene: .; clone size: .; V gene: TRBV7-4; CDR3 DNA: TGTGCCAGCAGCGCCGGGAATTTGGGGGAAAAACTGTTTTTT; CDR3 protein: CASSAGNLGEKLFF
J gene: TRBJ2-7; D gene: .; clone size: .; V gene: TRBV12-3/TRBV12-4; CDR3 DNA: TGTGCCAGCAGTTTAGCAGGGTCAAGTTACGAGCAGTACTTC; CDR3 protein: CASSLAGSSYEQYF
J gene: TRBJ2-1; D gene: .; clone size: few; V gene: TRBV29-1; CDR3 DNA: TGCAGCGTTAACGGGATAAGGGGACTCCAACGGAGTGAGCAGTTCTTC; CDR3 protein: CSVNGIRGLQRSEQFF
J gene: TRBJ2-5; D gene: TRBD2; clone size: .; V gene: TRBV11-2; CDR3 DNA: TGTGCCAGCAGCAAACTACTAGCGGGAGGGCCACAGACCCAGTACTTC; CDR3 protein: CASSKLLAGGPQTQYF
J gene: TRBJ1-2; D gene: TRBD1; clone size: .; V gene: TRBV25-1; CDR3 DNA: TGTGCCAGCAGTGGAGATCTTGGACAGGCTAACTATGGCTACACCTTC; CDR3 protein: CASSGDLGQANYGYTF
J gene: TRBJ1-1; D gene: .; clone size: .; V gene: TRBV27; CDR3 DNA: TGTGCCAGCAGTTTAAGTTCAATCCGTGCTGAAGCTTTCTTT; CDR3 protein: CASSLSSIRAEAFF
J gene: TRBJ2-5; D gene: .; clone size: .; V gene: TRBV7-6; CDR3 DNA: TGTGCCAGTCTTAAAGGGGAGACCCAGTACTTC; CDR3 protein: CASLKGETQYF
J gene: TRBJ1-6; D gene: .; clone size: many; V gene: TRBV7-2; CDR3 DNA: TGTGCCAGCAGCCATGCATGGGGCTCACCCCTCCACTTT; CDR3 protein: CASSHAWGSPLHF
J gene: TRBJ2-3; D gene: TRBD2; clone size: many; V gene: TRBV7-2; CDR3 DNA: TGTGCCAGCAGCCAGGGTGGGGGGGGACTCACAGATACGCAGTATTTT; CDR3 protein: CASSQGGGGLTDTQYF
J gene: TRBJ2-3; D gene: TRBD1; clone size: .; V gene: TRBV9; CDR3 DNA: TGTGCCAGCAGCCCCAGACAGGGCGGAGCAGATACGCAGTATTTT; CDR3 protein: CASSPRQGGADTQYF
J gene: TRBJ1-4; D gene: .; clone size: few; V gene: TRBV11-2; CDR3 DNA: TGTGCCAGCAGCTTCTCAACTACGGGGGGCCTCGAAAAACTGTTTTTT; CDR3 protein: CASSFSTTGGLEKLFF
J gene: TRBJ2-3; D gene: TRBD2; clone size: few; V gene: TRBV29-1; CDR3 DNA: TGCAGCGAGTTACGGGAGGGCTTCCCAGATACGCAGTATTTT; CDR3 protein: CSELREGFPDTQYF
J gene: TRBJ2-2; D gene: .; clone size: few; V gene: TRBV20-1; CDR3 DNA: TGCAGTGCCTACCGGGGGCGGTTGAACACCGGGGAGCTGTTTTTT; CDR3 protein: CSAYRGRLNTGELFF
J gene: TRBJ2-5; D gene: .; clone size: .; V gene: TRBV9; CDR3 DNA: TGTGCCAGCAGCTTAAACCAGGGGGGGGTTCCCGTTATATTC; CDR3 protein: CASSLNQGGVPVIF
J gene: TRBJ1-6; D gene: .; clone size: .; V gene: TRBV5-6; CDR3 DNA: TGTGCCAGCAGCCGGCCTACTACCAGACCCCTCCACTTT; CDR3 protein: CASSRPTTRPLHF
J gene: TRBJ1-4; D gene: TRBD1; clone size: few; V gene: TRBV28; CDR3 DNA: TGTGCCAGCAGTTTATGGGACAGGGCGGGTGAAAAACTGTTTTTT; CDR3 protein: CASSLWDRAGEKLFF
J gene: TRBJ2-3; D gene: TRBD2; clone size: few; V gene: TRBV7-2; CDR3 DNA: TGTGCCAGCAGCTTAAGCGGGAGGAACACAGATACGCAGTATTTT; CDR3 protein: CASSLSGRNTDTQYF
J gene: TRBJ2-4; D gene: .; clone size: few; V gene: TRBV7-2; CDR3 DNA: TGTGCCAGCAGCTTAAGGGACATTCAGTACTTC; CDR3 protein: CASSLRDIQYF
J gene: TRBJ2-1; D gene: .; clone size: .; V gene: TRBV7-6; CDR3 DNA: TGTGCCAGCAGCCGCGGGGTAGATGAGCAGTTCTTC; CDR3 protein: CASSRGVDEQFF
J gene: TRBJ2-2; D gene: .; clone size: .; V gene: TRBV7-2; CDR3 DNA: TGTGCCAGCAGCATCTACACCGGGGAGCTGTTTTTT; CDR3 protein: CASSIYTGELFF
J gene: TRBJ1-1; D gene: .; clone size: .; V gene: TRBV4-3; CDR3 DNA: TGCACCAGCAGCCAAGGCGGGGGCTACACTGAAGCTTTCTTT; CDR3 protein: CTSSQGGGYTEAFF
J gene: TRBJ1-4; D gene: .; clone size: many; V gene: TRBV12-3/TRBV12-4; CDR3 DNA: TGTGCCAGCAGTCAGGACTCTAGGAACGAAAAACTGTTTTTT; CDR3 protein: CASSQDSRNEKLFF